Listed below are T cell receptor beta chains from one sample, sequenced in a study of blood T cell repertoires in COVID-19. TCRdb's copy holds only in-frame clones and misses some; the assay was immunoSEQ multiplex PCR. The sample contains 60,000 to 80,000 clones, roughly 80% of which appear only once. Source material: PBMCs or T cells enriched from blood (not recorded which). Every receptor here comes from a woman aged 40 to 50 with acute COVID-19. Each CDR3 is given with its conserved first and last residue. The D gene is left open where the match is weak. Rows may omit the clone size; those that give it use once, few, many or a size class.

d_gene	abundance	v_gene	j_gene	CDR3aa	CDR3nt
NA	NA	TRBV5-4	TRBJ1-2	CASSLEPGDYGYTF	TGTGCCAGCAGCTTAGAGCCGGGGGACTATGGCTACACCTTC
NA	NA	TRBV5-4	TRBJ2-2	CASSPGSQVMNTGELFF	TGTGCCAGCAGCCCGGGGTCGCAAGTGATGAACACCGGGGAGCTGTTTTTT
TRBD2	NA	TRBV10-3	TRBJ2-2	CAIRKAGLAGGPNTGELFF	TGTGCCATCAGAAAGGCCGGACTAGCGGGAGGGCCCAACACCGGGGAGCTGTTTTTT
TRBD1	NA	TRBV5-8	TRBJ2-7	CASSYMDRVYEQYF	TGTGCCAGCAGCTATATGGACAGGGTCTACGAGCAGTACTTC
NA	NA	TRBV3-1/TRBV3-2	TRBJ1-5	CASSQRTVGQPQHF	TGTGCCAGCAGCCAACGGACAGTTGGTCAGCCCCAGCATTTT
NA	NA	TRBV19	TRBJ1-5	CASSQSHSNQPQHF	TGTGCCAGTAGTCAGTCTCATAGCAATCAGCCCCAGCATTTT
NA	NA	TRBV3-1/TRBV3-2	TRBJ2-7	CASSQASGAGSYEQYF	TGTGCCAGCAGCCAGGCCTCTGGGGCCGGTTCCTACGAGCAGTACTTC
NA	NA	TRBV28	TRBJ2-1	CAMTSSSYNEQFF	TGTGCCATGACTTCGAGCTCCTACAATGAGCAGTTCTTC
NA	NA	TRBV28	TRBJ1-1	CASSFPRWRRNGDTEAFF	TGTGCCAGCAGTTTCCCTCGTTGGAGGAGGAACGGGGACACTGAAGCTTTCTTT
TRBD1	NA	TRBV27	TRBJ1-4	CASSNRGEGEKLFF	TGTGCCAGCAGTAACAGGGGAGAGGGTGAAAAACTGTTTTTT
NA	NA	TRBV3-1/TRBV3-2	TRBJ2-3	CASSQGGDSTDTQYF	TGTGCCAGCAGCCAAGGTGGAGACAGCACAGATACGCAGTATTTT
TRBD1	NA	TRBV5-1	TRBJ2-5	CASNEGAKETQYF	TGCGCCAGCAATGAGGGGGCAAAAGAGACCCAGTACTTC
NA	NA	TRBV19	TRBJ1-1	CASSSPGNTEAFF	TGTGCCAGTAGTTCCCCGGGGAACACTGAAGCTTTCTTT
NA	NA	TRBV6-5	TRBJ1-1	CASSDLVDRTTEAFF	TGTGCCAGCAGCGACCTAGTAGACAGGACCACTGAAGCTTTCTTT
NA	NA	TRBV2	TRBJ2-1	CASSYLASSYNEQFF	TGTGCCAGCAGCTATCTAGCCTCCTCCTACAATGAGCAGTTCTTC
TRBD1	NA	TRBV19	TRBJ2-4	CASSFYQGATKNIQYF	TGTGCCAGTAGTTTCTACCAGGGGGCAACCAAAAACATTCAGTACTTC
NA	NA	TRBV4-2	TRBJ1-3	CASSQAGAKNTIYF	TGTGCCAGCAGCCAGGCGGGGGCTAAAAACACCATATATTTT
TRBD1	NA	TRBV5-1	TRBJ2-1	CASSLLGQGFREQFF	TGCGCCAGCAGCTTGCTGGGACAGGGGTTCAGAGAGCAGTTCTTC
NA	few	TRBV12-3/TRBV12-4	TRBJ1-2	CASSAGDGYTF	TGTGCCAGCAGTGCAGGGGATGGCTACACCTTC
NA	once	TRBV15	TRBJ1-3	CATSLGPGSSGNTIYF	TGTGCCACCAGCCTTGGCCCCGGGAGCTCTGGAAACACCATATATTTT
TRBD1	NA	TRBV15	TRBJ1-2	CATSIDRGQVGYTF	TGTGCCACCAGCATCGACAGGGGGCAAGTTGGCTACACCTTC
NA	NA	TRBV29-1	TRBJ1-2	CSVEELAGLGGYTF	TGCAGCGTTGAAGAGCTGGCAGGGTTAGGAGGCTACACCTTC
NA	NA	TRBV19	TRBJ1-1	CATKRGGAFF	TGTGCCACTAAAAGAGGGGGAGCTTTCTTT
TRBD2	NA	TRBV14	TRBJ2-3	CASSHLRTGPGLAGGGGDTQYF	TGTGCCAGCAGCCACCTACGTACGGGACCGGGACTAGCGGGGGGCGGTGGAGATACGCAGTATTTT
NA	NA	TRBV28	TRBJ1-1	CASSLLVASNTEAFF	TGTGCCAGCAGTTTATTGGTGGCTTCGAACACTGAAGCTTTCTTT
NA	NA	TRBV19	TRBJ1-4	CASSQRGQEKLFF	TGTGCCAGTAGCCAAAGGGGCCAGGAAAAACTGTTTTTT
TRBD1	few	TRBV6-6	TRBJ1-1	CASADRYTEAFF	TGTGCCAGCGCGGACAGGTACACTGAAGCTTTCTTT
NA	NA	TRBV4-1	TRBJ2-5	CASSQALEQGPGTQYF	TGCGCCAGCAGCCAAGCCCTCGAACAGGGCCCAGGGACCCAGTACTTC
TRBD2	NA	TRBV15	TRBJ2-5	CATSTGLEGRTQYF	TGTGCCACCAGCACCGGACTAGAGGGGCGAACCCAGTACTTC
NA	NA	TRBV11-3	TRBJ2-1	CASSLTVSLYNEQFF	TGTGCCAGCAGCTTAACGGTTTCCCTATACAATGAGCAGTTCTTC
TRBD2	NA	TRBV3-1/TRBV3-2	TRBJ2-3	CASSQEGLAGSTDTQYF	TGTGCCAGCAGCCAAGAGGGACTAGCGGGAAGCACAGATACGCAGTATTTT
TRBD1	NA	TRBV4-1	TRBJ1-4	CASSQDWGQMGEKLFF	TGCGCCAGCAGCCAAGATTGGGGACAGATGGGTGAAAAACTGTTTTTT
NA	NA	TRBV6-6	TRBJ2-3	CASSAGADTQYF	TGTGCCAGCAGTGCTGGAGCAGATACGCAGTATTTT
TRBD1	NA	TRBV9	TRBJ2-3	CASSVDQGQGGRTDTQYF	TGTGCCAGCAGCGTAGATCAGGGACAGGGGGGAAGAACAGATACGCAGTATTTT
TRBD1	NA	TRBV29-1	TRBJ1-2	CSATGTGAAGGGYTF	TGCAGCGCCACCGGGACAGGGGCCGCCGGCGGGGGCTACACCTTC
NA	NA	TRBV2	TRBJ1-2	CASSEGGAGYTF	TGTGCCAGCAGTGAGGGGGGGGCTGGCTACACCTTC
TRBD1	NA	TRBV24-1	TRBJ2-3	CATSSTGSTDTQYF	TGTGCCACAAGTTCGACAGGGAGTACAGATACGCAGTATTTT
TRBD1	NA	TRBV29-1	TRBJ1-5	CSVGQANQPQHF	TGCAGCGTGGGACAGGCGAATCAGCCCCAGCATTTT
NA	once	TRBV28	TRBJ2-7	CASTGSASSYEQYF	TGTGCCAGTACCGGGAGCGCCAGCTCCTACGAGCAGTACTTC
NA	NA	TRBV6-5	TRBJ1-1	CASSAPGGLEAFF	TGTGCCAGCAGCGCCCCCGGGGGTCTTGAAGCTTTCTTT
NA	NA	TRBV7-9	TRBJ2-7	CASSLDSVQVVLYF	TGTGCCAGCAGCTTAGATTCGGTCCAGGTAGTCTTGTACTTC
TRBD1	few	TRBV5-1	TRBJ2-2	CASSQHTGGTNTGELFF	TGCGCCAGCAGCCAACATACAGGGGGCACCAACACCGGGGAGCTGTTTTTT
TRBD1	NA	TRBV29-1	TRBJ2-2	CSSKGASGELFF	TGCAGCTCCAAGGGGGCGTCCGGGGAGCTGTTTTTT
NA	NA	TRBV7-8	TRBJ1-4	CASSHIGGAGAYEKLFF	TGTGCCAGCAGTCATATTGGGGGCGCAGGGGCGTATGAAAAACTGTTTTTT
NA	NA	TRBV5-6	TRBJ1-3	CASSRLDSASSGNTIYF	TGTGCCAGCAGCAGATTGGACAGCGCGAGCTCTGGAAACACCATATATTTT
NA	few	TRBV2	TRBJ2-3	CASSRRLERRDTQYF	TGTGCCAGCAGTAGGCGTCTAGAGCGTAGGGATACGCAGTATTTT
NA	NA	TRBV7-2	TRBJ1-2	CASSLGAFNYGYTF	TGTGCCAGCAGCTTGGGGGCCTTTAACTATGGCTACACCTTC
TRBD2	NA	TRBV9	TRBJ2-5	CASSLGSSGSFQETQYF	TGTGCCAGCAGCTTAGGCTCTAGCGGGAGTTTCCAAGAGACCCAGTACTTC
TRBD1	NA	TRBV6-5	TRBJ1-2	CASTERTGRYGYTF	TGTGCCAGCACCGAACGGACAGGGCGGTATGGCTACACCTTC
NA	NA	TRBV2	TRBJ2-1	CASSEASRENNEQFF	TGTGCCAGCAGTGAAGCTAGCCGGGAGAACAATGAGCAGTTCTTC
NA	NA	TRBV11-1	TRBJ2-1	CASSLVEGAEQFF	TGTGCCAGCAGCTTAGTGGAGGGGGCTGAGCAGTTCTTC
TRBD2	NA	TRBV19	TRBJ2-1	CASGTSRYNEQFF	TGTGCCAGTGGGACTAGCAGATACAATGAGCAGTTCTTC
TRBD2	NA	TRBV19	TRBJ2-1	CASSQTSGRASYNEQFF	TGTGCCAGTAGTCAGACTAGCGGGAGGGCCTCATACAATGAGCAGTTCTTC
NA	NA	TRBV11-2	TRBJ1-3	CASSQIRGGNTIYF	TGTGCCAGCAGCCAAATCCGAGGGGGAAACACCATATATTTT
TRBD1	NA	TRBV4-2	TRBJ1-1	CASSHPGQGTEAFF	TGTGCCAGCAGCCACCCCGGACAGGGCACTGAAGCTTTCTTT